Shown below are 31 T cell receptor beta chains from a single sample sequenced in a study of T cells in Graves' hyperthyroidism and ophthalmopathy. RNA transcripts were the template for amplifying TCR beta CDR3 regions. The HTBI primer set was used in a first-round RT-PCR of the TCR CDR3. TCRdb reprocessed the multiplex PCR reads via MiXCR and lists one record per CDR3 protein. In the table there are 600,000 to 900,000 distinct CDR3 sequences, roughly 15% of which are singletons. Sequenced: blood. Receptors were obtained from a man younger than 35 with Graves' hyperthyroidism.

This clonotype was seen repeatedly, ten times or more. The chain links TRBV9 to TRBJ1-1; D gene unclear. Trimming took off 0 bases at V and 2 bases at J, with 8 bases between the two ends. This CDR3 has 14 residues. In germline, CDR1 is SGDLS, CDR2 YYNGEE. The CDR3 here is CASSVVLGNTEAFF. As DNA, the CDR3 is TGTGCCAGCAGCGTAGTATTGGGAAACACTGAAGCTTTCTTT.

The chain is built from TRBV20-1 and TRBJ1-1, with unresolved D. V lost 0 bases and J 7 bases, leaving 12 bases between the germline ends. The germline CDR1 and CDR2 sequences are DFQATT and SNEGSKA (reference sequence). CDR3 length: 13 residues. The CDR3 region has the DNA TGCAGTGCTAGAGATCTACGAGGGAATGAAGCTTTCTTT. Protein: CSARDLRGNEAFF.

The J gene is TRBJ2-7, the V gene TRBV7-9; a possible D gene is TRBD1 (5 bases). The ends were cut back, 1 base at V and 5 bases at J, with 12 bases in the middle. CDR1 SEHNR and CDR2 FQNEAQ come from the germline V gene (reference sequence). There are 14 residues in the CDR3. The CDR3 coding sequence is TGTGCCAGCAGCTTAGAGGCAGGGTACCACGAGCAGTACTTC. Protein: CASSLEAGYHEQYF.

This clonotype was observed many times. The CDR3 region has the DNA TGTGCCAGCAGTCCCAGCGGATGGATTATGGATACGCAGTATTTT. As protein: CASSPSGWIMDTQYF. J is TRBJ2-3 and V is TRBV28; maybe TRBD2 (5 bases). The CDR3 is 15 residues long. The V end lost 5 bases, the J end lost 6 bases, and 18 bases lay between the germline ends. Per the germline V gene, CDR1 is MDHEN and CDR2 is SYDVKM. The full variable domain, its missing parts supplied by reference TRBV28 and TRBJ2-3, is DVKVTQSSRYLVKRTGEKVFLECVQDMDHENMFWYRQDPGLGLRLIYFSYDVKMKEKGDIPEGYSVSREKKERFSLILESASTNQTSMYLCASSPSGWIMDTQYFGPGTRLTVL.

This clonotype was picked up many times. The chain is built from TRBV18 and TRBJ2-1, with 8 bases lining up with TRBD2. The germline gives CDR1 KGHSH, CDR2 LQKENI. J gave up 3 bases and V 3 bases, and 4 bases lay outside the gene matches. CDR3 length: 15 residues. CDR3 in DNA: TGTGCCAGCTCACCGGCCAGCGGGAGCTACAATGAGCAGTTCTTC. It specifies CASSPASGSYNEQFF.

This clonotype was picked up a small number of times. The J gene is TRBJ1-2, the V gene TRBV29-1, with D unclear. V was trimmed by 5 bases and J by 5 bases, leaving 15 bases between them. There are 13 residues in the CDR3. Per the germline V gene, CDR1 is SQVTM and CDR2 is ANQGSEA. The CDR3 nucleotides are TGCAGCGTTTTAAGGATTTCCCCGTATGGCTACACCTTC. Translation: CSVLRISPYGYTF. The full variable domain, rest sourced from reference TRBV29-1 and TRBJ1-2, is SAVISQKPSRDICQRGTSLTIQCQVDSQVTMMFWYRQQPGQSLTLIATANQGSEATYESGFVIDKFPISRPNLTFSTLTVSNMSPEDSSIYLCSVLRISPYGYTFGSGTRLTVV.

This chain links TRBV7-2 with TRBJ2-7; possibly TRBD2 for D (6 bases). V was pared by 1 base and J by 4 bases, with 20 bases between. The CDR3 is made up of 17 amino acids. The germline gives CDR1 SGHTA, CDR2 FQGNSA. CDR3: CASSLGGPAGLLYEQYF. The DNA for the CDR3 is TGTGCCAGCAGCTTAGGGGGACCAGCGGGCCTTCTTTACGAGCAGTACTTC.

This chain uses TRBV6-5 with TRBJ2-7; a weak D match, TRBD2 (5 bases). CDR1 is MNHEY, CDR2 SVGAGI, per germline. CDR3 length equals 13 residues. The V end lost 0 bases, the J end lost 5 bases, and 8 bases lay between the germline ends. CDR3 region: CASSYSMGDEQYF. CDR3 sequence (DNA): TGTGCCAGCAGTTACTCGATGGGAGACGAGCAGTACTTC.

This clonotype was seen a handful of times. The CDR3 spells CSAPREGRTGELFF. The CDR3 bases are TGCAGTGCTCCGCGGGAGGGCCGAACCGGGGAGCTGTTTTTT. V is TRBV20-1 and J is TRBJ2-2, with 9 bases that match TRBD2. The germline V gene has CDR1 DFQATT and CDR2 SNEGSKA (reference sequence). This CDR3 region has 14 residues. V lost 5 bases and J lost 5; bases outside the gene matches: 6.

In this sample, this clonotype turned up many times. The gene calls are TRBV28 and TRBJ2-2; 9 bases line up with TRBD1. V trimming: 6 bases; J trimming: 6 bases; junction bases outside the gene matches: 14. CDR1 and CDR2 from the germline V gene are MDHEN and SYDVKM. The CDR3 spans 17 residues. CDR3 bases: TGTGCCAGCAGATTGCCTTCGGGACAGGGTTTCCCCGGGGAGCTGTTTTTT. This codes for CASRLPSGQGFPGELFF.

J is TRBJ2-2 and V is TRBV4-1; perhaps TRBD2 as D (6 bases). Germline CDR1 and CDR2: MGHRA and YSYEKL. V lost 1 base and J 8 bases, leaving 11 bases between the germline ends. The CDR3 contains 14 residues. The CDR3 bases are TGCGCCAGCAGCCAAGGGGACGGGAGAGGGGAGCTGTTTTTT. The encoded protein is CASSQGDGRGELFF.

The chain carries TRBV5-1 and TRBJ2-2; perhaps TRBD1 as D (5 bases). The CDR3 has 16 residues. Germline CDR1 is SGHRS and CDR2 is YFSETQ. Between the trimmed V and J ends, which lost 0 bases and 4 bases, there was a span of 13 bases. The CDR3 sequence is CASSLGQKPSTGELFF. In DNA form, the CDR3 reads TGCGCCAGCAGCTTGGGACAGAAACCCAGCACCGGGGAGCTGTTTTTT.

This clonotype was picked up many times. V gene TRBV2 combines with J gene TRBJ2-7; unclear D gene. This CDR3 is 12 amino acids long. Trimming stripped 3 bases from V and 3 bases from J, with 6 bases between. In germline, CDR1 is SNHLY, CDR2 FYNNEI. The CDR3 DNA reads as TGTGCCAGCAGTGATCCCGACTACGAGCAGTACTTC. This translates into CASSDPDYEQYF.

A few counts support this clonotype. The chain uses TRBV7-6 and TRBJ2-1, with 9 bases lining up with TRBD1. V lost 1 base to trimming and J lost 3 bases; unmatched junction nucleotides: 4. Germline values: CDR1 SGHVS, CDR2 FNYEAQ. This CDR3 region has 16 residues. As DNA, the CDR3 is TGTGCCAGCAGCTTAGGATGGGGACAGGGCTACAATGAGCAGTTCTTC. Protein: CASSLGWGQGYNEQFF.

In its sample, this clonotype was seen many times. The chain uses TRBV28 and TRBJ2-4; no clear D gene. V dropped 1 base and J dropped 0 bases, with 7 bases sitting between them. Germline V gene lookup returns CDR1 MDHEN and CDR2 SYDVKM. The CDR3 covers 15 residues. CDR3 loop: CASSLLEEAKNIQYF. The CDR3 bases are TGTGCCAGCAGTTTATTAGAGGAAGCCAAAAACATTCAGTACTTC. Together with reference TRBV28 and TRBJ2-4, the CDR3 gives the full variable domain: DVKVTQSSRYLVKRTGEKVFLECVQDMDHENMFWYRQDPGLGLRLIYFSYDVKMKEKGDIPEGYSVSREKKERFSLILESASTNQTSMYLCASSLLEEAKNIQYFGAGTRLSVL.

The chain combines TRBV3-1 with TRBJ2-1, with D uncertain. V was clipped by 5 bases and J by 8 bases, with 7 bases between them. This CDR3 contains 11 residues. The germline CDR1 and CDR2 sequences are LGHDT and YNNKEL (reference sequence). The CDR3 reads CASSSRDEQFF. For the CDR3, the DNA is TGTGCCAGCAGCTCCCGCGATGAGCAGTTCTTC.

This clonotype showed up just a few times. The chain joins TRBV20-1 to TRBJ2-3; 15 bases match TRBD2. Germline V CDR1 and CDR2: DFQATT, SNEGSKA (reference sequence). The CDR3 is made up of 17 amino acids. With V trimmed by 3 bases and J by 3 bases, 7 bases remained unmatched. As DNA, the CDR3 is TGCAGTGCTAGGTCCGGGGGACTAGCGGGAGGTACAGATACGCAGTATTTT. Amino acid sequence: CSARSGGLAGGTDTQYF.

In regard to this clonotype: A read error may explain this, as a much larger clone is one base away. V is TRBV11-2 and J is TRBJ2-2; D might be TRBD2 (6 bases). CDR1 and CDR2 (germline): SGHAT, FQNNGV. The CDR3 is 17 amino acids. The CDR3: CASSSMRGAANTGGLFF. The DNA for the CDR3 is TGTGCCAGCAGCTCAATGAGAGGGGCGGCGAACACCGGGGGGCTGTTTTTT.

This clonotype was recorded a few times. V and J are TRBV9 and TRBJ2-7; TRBD2 agrees at 7 bases. This CDR3 spans 12 amino acids. Germline V gene data show CDR1 as SGDLS and CDR2 as YYNGEE. V lost 7 bases to trimming and J lost 4 bases; unmatched junction nucleotides: 5. The CDR3 sequence: CASGLREYEQYF. Written as DNA, the CDR3 is TGTGCCAGCGGGCTGCGGGAGTACGAGCAGTACTTC.

This clonotype was observed a handful of times. The chain carries TRBV20-1 and TRBJ2-1; the match to TRBD2 covers 11 bases. Trimming removed 1 base from V and 8 bases from J; junction bases left unmatched: 13. The CDR3 loop spans 17 amino acids. Germline V CDR1 and CDR2: DFQATT, SNEGSKA (reference sequence). Here the CDR3 DNA reads TGCAGTGCTAGAGTCCCCCCTTATAGCGGGAGGGTAGATGAGCAGTTCTTC. This translates into CSARVPPYSGRVDEQFF.

At least ten counts were recorded for this clonotype. J is TRBJ2-7 and V is TRBV30, with unresolved D. CDR1 GTSNPN and CDR2 SVGIG come from the germline V gene (reference sequence). V was pared by 3 bases and J by 3 bases, with 9 bases between. The length of the CDR3 is 12 residues. The CDR3 loop is CAWSSPHYEQYF. The CDR3 DNA is TGTGCCTGGAGCTCCCCACACTACGAGCAGTACTTC.

The chain uses TRBV9 and TRBJ2-3; weak D call: TRBD2 (6 bases). The CDR3 is 14 amino acids. CDR1 and CDR2 (germline): SGDLS, YYNGEE. The germline V and J ends were trimmed by 7 bases and 4 bases, with 16 bases remaining between them. For the CDR3, the DNA is TGTGCCAGCGGTCTCGGGAGAATGGCAGATACGCAGTATTTT. This codes for CASGLGRMADTQYF. The entire variable domain, with the rest obtained from reference TRBV9 and TRBJ2-3, is as follows: DSGVTQTPKHLITATGQRVTLRCSPRSGDLSVYWYQQSLDQGLQFLIQYYNGEERAKGNILERFSAQQFPDLHSELNLSSLELGDSALYFCASGLGRMADTQYFGPGTRLTVL.

This clonotype was seen only a few times. The junction and the germline gene differ at one end; a read error may be behind it. The chain is built from TRBV27 and TRBJ2-7, with TRBD2 identical over 12 bases. This CDR3 region has 15 residues. Germline V gene lookup returns CDR1 MNHEY and CDR2 SMNVEV (reference sequence). The CDR3 DNA reads as TGTGCCTGCAGTTTATCGACTAGCGGGAGCAACGAGCAGTACTTC. Amino acid sequence: CACSLSTSGSNEQYF.

This clonotype was recorded at least ten times. This chain uses TRBV28 with TRBJ2-7, with no clear D. V shed 4 bases and J shed 0 bases, with 7 bases lying between them. The germline V gene encodes CDR1 MDHEN and CDR2 SYDVKM. This CDR3 contains 13 residues. In nucleotides, the CDR3 is TGTGCCAGCAGTTCCCCGAGCTCCTACGAGCAGTACTTC. The encoded protein is CASSSPSSYEQYF.

This chain uses TRBV7-9 with TRBJ2-7; TRBD1 agrees at 8 bases. The CDR3 length is 17 residues. Germline CDR1 is SEHNR and CDR2 is FQNEAQ (reference sequence). V dropped 5 bases and J dropped 2; count of bases not matched to a gene: 14. The CDR3 nucleotides are TGTGCCAGCAGCGGACAAGGACAGGGTTCTATTACCTACGAGCAGTACTTC. It is translated as CASSGQGQGSITYEQYF. The full variable domain, with the rest looked up from reference TRBV7-9 and TRBJ2-7, is DTGVSQNPRHKITKRGQNVTFRCDPISEHNRLYWYRQTLGQGPEFLTYFQNEAQLEKSRLLSDRFSAERPKGSFSTLEIQRTEQGDSAMYLCASSGQGQGSITYEQYFGPGTRLTVT.

The chain carries TRBV6-1 and TRBJ1-1; D call uncertain. V was cut by 0 bases and J by 5 bases, with 7 bases left in between. Germline loops: CDR1 MNHNS, CDR2 SASEGT. The CDR3 covers 13 residues. The CDR3 loop is CASSEARRTEAFF. CDR3 in DNA: TGTGCCAGCAGTGAAGCGCGCAGGACTGAAGCTTTCTTT.

This clonotype was counted at least ten times. The chain uses TRBV30 and TRBJ1-1; TRBD1 aligns across 7 bases. Trimming at V came to 7 bases and at J to 0 bases, leaving 5 bases not matched to a gene. Germline V gene lookup returns CDR1 GTSNPN and CDR2 SVGIG (reference sequence). This CDR3 is built from 13 residues. CDR3 loop: CASLRGVNTEAFF. DNA of the CDR3: TGTGCCTCTCTCAGGGGGGTGAACACTGAAGCTTTCTTT. Full variable domain (outside the CDR3, taken from reference TRBV30 and TRBJ1-1): SQTIHQWPATLVQPVGSPLSLECTVEGTSNPNLYWYRQAAGRGLQLLFYSVGIGQISSEVPQNLSASRPQDRQFILSSKKLLLSDSGFYLCASLRGVNTEAFFGQGTRLTVV.

At least ten counts were recorded for this clonotype. The rearrangement joins TRBV28 to TRBJ2-7; 9 nucleotides align to TRBD1. The V gene's germline CDR1 is MDHEN and CDR2 SYDVKM. CDR3 size: 14 residues. With 7 bases clipped from V and 3 bases from J, the junction kept 7 bases outside the gene matches. The chain's CDR3 is CASNSPGQGYEQYF. CDR3 DNA: TGTGCCAGCAACTCCCCGGGACAGGGCTACGAGCAGTACTTC.

This clonotype was seen repeatedly, ten times or more. V usage is TRBV28 and J usage is TRBJ2-7; the D gene could be TRBD1 or TRBD2 (5 bases each). This CDR3 region has 13 residues. The germline V and J ends were trimmed by 10 bases and 5 bases, with 18 bases remaining between them. Germline-derived CDR1 and CDR2 are MDHEN and SYDVKM. For the CDR3, the DNA is TGTGCCACCCGAGGGACCAACCCCAACGAGCAGTACTTC. As protein: CATRGTNPNEQYF.

In this sample, this clonotype turned up many times. The rearrangement links TRBV5-1 to TRBJ2-7; 8 nucleotides agree with TRBD1. The trim removed 4 bases at V and 3 bases at J, leaving 9 bases unmatched. This CDR3 spans 15 amino acids. Looked up from germline, CDR1 is SGHRS and CDR2 is YFSETQ. The DNA for the CDR3 is TGCGCCAGCAGCCGACTGGGACAGGTGAACTACGAGCAGTACTTC. Amino acids: CASSRLGQVNYEQYF.

In this sample, this clonotype turned up a few times. This chain joins TRBV9 and TRBJ2-2; TRBD2 aligns across 7 bases. The CDR3 has 14 amino acids. Germline V gene lookup returns CDR1 SGDLS and CDR2 YYNGEE. Germline trimming cut 3 bases from V and 6 bases from J; bases unmatched to any gene: 5. The CDR3 reads CASSAAGESGELFF. The CDR3 region has the DNA TGTGCCAGCAGCGCCGCGGGGGAGTCCGGGGAGCTGTTTTTT.